The 32 T cell receptor beta chains listed next were all sequenced from one sample in a study of T cell changes during pregnancy in multiple sclerosis. Libraries were prepared by immunoSEQ multiplex PCR; TCRdb keeps only in-frame clonotypes and omits some of them. The sample contains just under 20,000 clones, about 88% of which appear only once. The sample in question was CD8+ T cells from peripheral blood mononuclear cells, obtained in the second trimester of pregnancy. All receptors come from a female donor in good health, enrolled as a control in a pregnancy study.

The count of this clone is one. This rearrangement joins TRBV9 to TRBJ2-7; 11 nucleotides align to TRBD2. The trim removed 4 bases at V and 2 bases at J, leaving 8 bases unmatched. Germline CDR1 is SGDLS and CDR2 is YYNGEE. CDR3 length equals 16 residues. This CDR3 reads CASSHPLAGGPYEQYF. The CDR3 bases are TGTGCCAGCAGCCACCCCTTAGCGGGAGGGCCCTACGAGCAGTACTTC.

V usage is TRBV10-2 and J usage is TRBJ2-5; D call uncertain. The DNA end favors TRBJ2-7, so the J call may be wrong. The CDR3 sequence is 16 residues long. Germline V gives CDR1 WSHSY, CDR2 SAAADI. The CDR3, as DNA: TGCGCCAGCAGGCCCTTCTCCACCGGGTCGAGCTACGAGCAGTACTTC. It specifies CASRPFSTGSSYEQYF.

The sample holds one count of this clone. The gene calls are TRBV7-9 and TRBJ2-1, with D tentatively TRBD2 (5 bases). Trimming left V 2 bases short and J 8 bases short, with 13 bases between. This CDR3 comprises 14 residues. The germline V gene encodes CDR1 SEHNR and CDR2 FQNEAQ (reference sequence). The chain's CDR3 is CASSLQDSPDEQFF. CDR3 DNA sequence: TGTGCCAGCAGCTTACAGGACTCGCCGGATGAGCAGTTCTTC.

The J gene is TRBJ2-1, the V gene TRBV5-1; 7 nucleotides agree with TRBD1. Trimming removed 0 bases from V and 5 bases from J; junction bases left unmatched: 8. Germline CDR1 and CDR2: SGHRS and YFSETQ. The CDR3 is made up of 16 amino acids. In nucleotides, the CDR3 is TGCGCCAGCAGCTTGGCCTATAGACAGGGCGACAATGAGCAGTTCTTC. This sequence encodes CASSLAYRQGDNEQFF.

The table lists this clone with a count of one. This chain connects TRBV7-9 to TRBJ2-7, with a possible D match to TRBD1 (6 bases). Germline assignment: CDR1 SEHNR and CDR2 FQNEAQ (reference sequence). This CDR3 has 13 amino acids. Trimming removed 0 bases at V and 9 bases at J, with 12 bases between. The CDR3, as DNA: TGTGCCAGCAGCTTAGCGCCCACAGGGTGGCAGTACTTC. Protein sequence: CASSLAPTGWQYF.

The chain combines TRBV6-1 with TRBJ2-7, with D perhaps matching TRBD1 (6 bases). From germline, CDR1 is MNHNS and CDR2 SASEGT. V lost 2 bases and J lost 0, with 14 bases in between. The CDR3 contains 16 residues. CDR3 bases: TGTGCCAGCAGTGAAAGGGACACCCTGTTCTCCTACGAGCAGTACTTC. Its protein is CASSERDTLFSYEQYF.

This clone was seen a handful of times. The rearrangement uses TRBV6-1 and TRBJ2-2, with 7 positions matching TRBD1. The CDR3 sequence is 13 residues long. Losses at the gene ends were 7 bases for V and 5 bases for J; bases not matched to a gene: 4. Per germline, CDR1 MNHNS and CDR2 SASEGT. This CDR3 is CASNTGDTGELFF. CDR3 nucleotide sequence: TGTGCCAGCAATACAGGGGATACCGGGGAGCTGTTTTTT.

The V and J genes are TRBV7-6 and TRBJ1-1; D gene ambiguous. Germline loops: CDR1 SGHVS, CDR2 FNYEAQ. The CDR3 is made up of 15 amino acids. Trimming took 2 bases from V and 6 from J, leaving 16 bases between them. CDR3 amino acids: CASSLLGDGVSEAFF. The CDR3 DNA follows: TGTGCCAGCAGCTTACTCGGGGATGGGGTATCTGAAGCTTTCTTT.

This chain joins TRBV4-1 and TRBJ2-6; TRBD1 is a possible D gene (5 bases). Germline loops: CDR1 MGHRA, CDR2 YSYEKL. The CDR3 is made up of 18 amino acids. V shed 0 bases and J shed 4 bases, with 16 bases lying between them. In DNA, the CDR3 is TGCGCCAGCAGCCAAGAAGGACAAGGTCCCTCGGGGGCCAACGTCCTGACTTTC. Its translation: CASSQEGQGPSGANVLTF.

V usage is TRBV4-1 and J usage is TRBJ2-5; TRBD2 is a possible D gene (5 bases). The length of the CDR3 is 15 residues. CDR1 is MGHRA, CDR2 YSYEKL, per germline. V gave up 1 base and J gave up 5 bases, with 14 bases separating them. In nucleotides, the CDR3 is TGCGCCAGCAGCCAAGTATCCCGGGGTGGGGAGACCCAGTACTTC. Translation: CASSQVSRGGETQYF.

The chain carries TRBV10-3 and TRBJ1-2, with 8 bases that match TRBD1. CDR1 and CDR2 (germline): ENHRY, SYGVKD. The junction had 9 bases not matched to a gene; V was cut back by 7 bases and J by 8 bases. This CDR3 region has 13 residues. The CDR3 protein is CAITGQGEEGYTF. The CDR3 DNA is TGTGCCATCACAGGACAGGGAGAGGAAGGCTACACCTTC.

This chain joins TRBV23-1 and TRBJ2-7; 7 nucleotides line up with TRBD1. TRBV23-1 is an ORF for which the function is uncertain. This CDR3 spans 17 amino acids. J gave up 0 bases and V 8 bases, and 16 bases lay outside the gene matches. DNA of the CDR3: TGCGCCAGCCCCCGAAATCCCCCGGACAGGCCCTCCTACGAGCAGTACTTC. Translating gives CASPRNPPDRPSYEQYF.

The rearrangement uses TRBV27 and TRBJ2-1; 16 nucleotides align to TRBD2. Looked up from germline, CDR1 is MNHEY and CDR2 is SMNVEV (reference sequence). The CDR3 consists of 15 residues. The J segment lost 12 bases and the V segment lost 4 bases, leaving 6 bases of the junction unmatched. This chain's CDR3 is CASSSRGTSGRGQFF. The CDR3 nucleotides read TGTGCCAGCAGTTCCCGGGGGACTAGCGGGAGGGGGCAGTTCTTC.

The chain links TRBV7-9 to TRBJ2-7; D perhaps matches TRBD1 (5 bases). V lost 4 bases and J 0 bases, leaving 7 bases between the germline ends. There are 13 residues in the CDR3. Germline assignment: CDR1 SEHNR and CDR2 FQNEAQ (reference sequence). CDR3 protein: CASSSGPSYEQYF. The DNA for the CDR3 is TGTGCCAGCAGCTCAGGGCCCTCCTACGAGCAGTACTTC.

This chain links TRBV7-9 with TRBJ2-2; 8 nucleotides line up with TRBD1. The germline V gene has CDR1 SEHNR and CDR2 FQNEAQ (reference sequence). J gave up 2 bases and V 4 bases, and 6 bases lay outside the gene matches. CDR3 length equals 16 residues. CDR3 sequence (DNA): TGTGCCAGCAGCTCGCCGGGACAGGTCAACACCGGGGAGCTGTTTTTT. Encoded protein: CASSSPGQVNTGELFF.

The chain is built from TRBV6-5 and TRBJ1-2, with D unclear. Germline loops: CDR1 MNHEY, CDR2 SVGAGI. The CDR3 totals 11 residues. Trimming took 2 bases from V and 7 from J, leaving 5 bases between them. The CDR3: CASSYGVGYTF. The DNA of the CDR3 is TGTGCCAGCAGTTACGGAGTTGGCTACACCTTC.

This clone has only a few counts. Sequence at one end of the junction differs from germline and may be a read error. The chain couples TRBV7-7 to TRBJ2-7, with D unresolved. The CDR3 is made up of 13 amino acids. Per the germline V gene, CDR1 is SSHAT and CDR2 is FNYEAQ (reference sequence). The chain's CDR3 is CASSLGSIYEQYF. The CDR3 DNA reads TGTGCTAGCAGCTTAGGTTCCATCTACGAGCAGTACTTC.

This clone appeared a single time. The chain uses TRBV2 and TRBJ1-5; D might be TRBD1 (5 bases). V was pared by 3 bases and J by 4 bases, with 16 bases between. This CDR3 is built from 16 residues. Germline values: CDR1 SNHLY, CDR2 FYNNEI. The CDR3 bases are TGTGCCAGCAGTGATGGTATAGGGGTGTGGAATCAGCCCCAGCATTTT. The encoded protein is CASSDGIGVWNQPQHF.

The sample holds one count of this clone. The chain couples TRBV29-1 to TRBJ1-3; TRBD1 might be the D (5 bases). The CDR3 loop spans 14 amino acids. Looked up from germline, CDR1 is SQVTM and CDR2 is ANQGSEA. Deletions cut 0 bases from V and 3 bases from J, with 9 bases between. The CDR3 protein is CSVEDGTVGNTIYF. DNA for the CDR3: TGCAGCGTTGAAGATGGGACTGTTGGAAACACCATATATTTT. Filled out from reference TRBV29-1 and TRBJ1-3, the complete variable domain reads SAVISQKPSRDICQRGTSLTIQCQVDSQVTMMFWYRQQPGQSLTLIATANQGSEATYESGFVIDKFPISRPNLTFSTLTVSNMSPEDSSIYLCSVEDGTVGNTIYFGEGSWLTVV.

This chain links TRBV18 with TRBJ2-1; D is possibly TRBD1 (5 bases). Germline values: CDR1 KGHSH, CDR2 LQKENI. Deletions cut 0 bases from V and 1 base from J, with 10 bases between. The CDR3 contains 16 residues. The CDR3 is CASSPPVPGSYNEQFF. The CDR3 DNA reads TGTGCCAGCTCACCACCGGTTCCAGGGTCCTACAATGAGCAGTTCTTC.

The V and J genes are TRBV5-6 and TRBJ1-1; TRBD1 is a possible D gene (5 bases). V lost 4 bases to trimming and J lost 5 bases, with 15 bases between them. The length of the CDR3 is 14 residues. Germline V lookup: CDR1 SGHDT, CDR2 YYEEEE. The CDR3 DNA is TGTGCCAGCAGCCGTTCTCGGGGGGAGACTGAAGCTTTCTTT. Protein: CASSRSRGETEAFF.

This sequence joins TRBV7-8 and TRBJ1-2; D unresolved. Germline V gene sequence: CDR1 SGHVS, CDR2 FQNEAQ. Trimming shortened V by 4 bases and J by 8 bases, and 11 bases separated the two germline ends. The CDR3 runs 12 residues. CDR3 DNA sequence: TGTGCCAGCAGCTCGCCGGGAGAGGGCTACACCTTC. This encodes CASSSPGEGYTF. Full variable domain (rest looked up from reference TRBV7-8 and TRBJ1-2): GAGVSQSPRYKVAKRGQDVALRCDPISGHVSLFWYQQALGQGPEFLTYFQNEAQLDKSGLPSDRFFAERPEGSVSTLKIQRTQQEDSAVYLCASSSPGEGYTFGSGTRLTVV.

DNA for the CDR3: TGTGCCAGCAGCTCCGGACAGGAATTCTACGAGCAGTACTTC. The encoded protein is CASSSGQEFYEQYF. V and J are TRBV7-9 and TRBJ2-7; 7 bases are a match to TRBD1. CDR1 and CDR2 from the germline V gene are SEHNR and FQNEAQ (reference sequence). This CDR3 is built from 14 residues. Germline trimming cut 4 bases from V and 3 bases from J; bases unmatched to any gene: 6.

The chain has TRBV28 and TRBJ1-5; D gene uncertain. This CDR3 has 15 amino acids. Trimming took off 3 bases at V and 3 bases at J, with 12 bases between the two ends. Germline lookup yields CDR1 MDHEN and CDR2 SYDVKM. This chain's CDR3 is CASSLWRADNQPQHF. The CDR3 bases are TGTGCCAGCAGTTTGTGGAGGGCAGACAATCAGCCCCAGCATTTT.

The rearrangement uses TRBV15 and TRBJ2-7; TRBD1 matches at 7 bases. Trimming took 0 bases from V and 2 from J; bases not matched to a gene: 7. Germline V CDR1 and CDR2: LNHNV, YYDKDF (reference sequence). This CDR3 is 16 amino acids long. The CDR3 nucleotides read TGTGCCACCAGCAGAGAACTCTCAGGGGGTACCTACGAGCAGTACTTC. Translation: CATSRELSGGTYEQYF.

The chain has TRBV6-4 and TRBJ2-3; D is perhaps TRBD2 (6 bases). This CDR3 is built from 14 residues. Trimming pared 3 bases from V and 2 bases from J, leaving 9 bases between. Germline CDR1 is MRHNA and CDR2 is SNTAGT. DNA of the CDR3: TGTGCCAGCAGTGAGGAGGGTGCCACAGATACGCAGTATTTT. Translated: CASSEEGATDTQYF.

The V gene is TRBV10-2, the J gene TRBJ2-7; D is possibly TRBD2 (6 bases). V was trimmed by 2 bases and J by 1 base, leaving 12 bases between them. Germline V gives CDR1 WSHSY, CDR2 SAAADI. This CDR3 is 15 amino acids long. The CDR3 reads CASSEGPRESYEQYF. The DNA of the CDR3 is TGCGCCAGCAGTGAGGGCCCCCGGGAGTCCTACGAGCAGTACTTC.

The chain recombines TRBV13 with TRBJ2-2; no clear D gene. V shed 3 bases and J shed 4 bases, with 9 bases lying between them. Germline values: CDR1 PRHDT, CDR2 FYEKMQ (reference sequence). The length of the CDR3 is 14 residues. CDR3 in amino acids: CASSFSSLTGELFF. The CDR3 nucleotides are TGTGCCAGCAGCTTTTCGAGCCTCACCGGGGAGCTGTTTTTT.

This clone is a singleton in its sample. Here the CDR3 reads CASSLSFQGHGYTF. The CDR3 DNA reads TGTGCCAGCAGTTTATCGTTTCAGGGGCATGGCTACACCTTC. The V and J genes are TRBV27 and TRBJ1-2; the D gene is possibly TRBD1 (6 bases). Trimming stripped 0 bases from V and 6 bases from J, with 11 bases between. This CDR3 has 14 residues. The germline V gene has CDR1 MNHEY and CDR2 SMNVEV (reference sequence).

This clone was detected a few times. This chain connects TRBV5-1 to TRBJ2-2, with D perhaps matching TRBD1 (5 bases). Germline CDR1 reads SGHRS; CDR2 reads YFSETQ. V was pared by 1 base and J by 4 bases, with 11 bases between. The CDR3 has 15 amino acids. The CDR3 coding sequence is TGCGCCAGCAGCTTGACCCAGGGTCCCACCGGGGAGCTGTTTTTT. Protein sequence: CASSLTQGPTGELFF.

In this sample, this clone is large. The chain recombines TRBV27 with TRBJ1-1; D gene uncertain. This CDR3 has 12 residues. CDR1 and CDR2 from the germline V gene are MNHEY and SMNVEV (reference sequence). Trimming pared 4 bases from V and 6 bases from J, leaving 9 bases between. This CDR3 is CASSSLGAEAFF. The CDR3 DNA sequence: TGTGCCAGCAGTTCATTAGGAGCTGAAGCTTTCTTT.

Of note for this clone: Relative to the germline gene, one junction end is altered; a read error may explain this. This chain uses TRBV7-7 with TRBJ2-4; 10 positions match TRBD1. This CDR3 is 16 amino acids long. Germline V gene lookup returns CDR1 SSHAT and CDR2 FNYEAQ (reference sequence). Here the CDR3 DNA reads TGTGCTAGCAGCCCCCCGACAGGGGGCGTCAAAAACATTCAGTACTTC. It codes for CASSPPTGGVKNIQYF.